Included here is one T cell receptor beta chain sequence, with context. Trimming cost V 6 bases and J 8 bases, with 14 bases left between them. The CDR3 is made up of 13 amino acids. Germline V lookup: CDR1 SGHTA, CDR2 FQGNSA. This sample was included in a study of T cell responses to AZD1222 COVID-19 vaccine. Measured with immunoSEQ multiplex PCR; TCRdb has only the in-frame clones, and not every one. Of about 130,000 clones in the sample, about 85% are singletons; the top ten hold roughly 4%. The TCR originated in an adult in good health. The genes are TRBV7-2 and TRBJ2-1, with D perhaps matching TRBD1 or TRBD2 (6 bases each). The specimen was peripheral blood, collected on day 0 of AZD1222 vaccination. DNA for the CDR3: TGTGCCAGCAGGATTAAGGGGGGCCATGAGCAGTTCTTC. As protein: CASRIKGGHEQFF.